Given below is one T cell receptor (beta chain) in context. Its specificity is not known. Produced via immunoSEQ multiplex PCR; TCRdb's table is partial and in-frame only. The sample shows some 140,000 clones, around four fifths of them seen only once. This entry belongs to a study of cytomegalovirus exposure and HLA in healthy donors. CDR1 and CDR2 from the germline V gene are SGHTA and FQGNSA. CDR3 length: 14 residues. The ends were cut back, 0 bases at V and 4 bases at J, with 10 bases in the middle. Study observations and caveats: Later, an analysis found that TCR clusters from the first cohort tended to co-occur in the roughly 120 validation repertoires. Whilst most TCR sequences proved rare, a subset of public TCRs occurred across many donors. A few chains linked to CMV were shown in vitro to be specific for CMV antigens.

Sequenced material: PBMCs. This receptor was taken from a young woman in good health and CMV-seronegative. V and J are TRBV7-2 and TRBJ2-7, with D possibly matching TRBD1 (5 bases). This CDR3 is CASSLAQARYEQYF. DNA for the CDR3: TGTGCCAGCAGCTTAGCACAGGCCCGATACGAGCAGTACTTC.